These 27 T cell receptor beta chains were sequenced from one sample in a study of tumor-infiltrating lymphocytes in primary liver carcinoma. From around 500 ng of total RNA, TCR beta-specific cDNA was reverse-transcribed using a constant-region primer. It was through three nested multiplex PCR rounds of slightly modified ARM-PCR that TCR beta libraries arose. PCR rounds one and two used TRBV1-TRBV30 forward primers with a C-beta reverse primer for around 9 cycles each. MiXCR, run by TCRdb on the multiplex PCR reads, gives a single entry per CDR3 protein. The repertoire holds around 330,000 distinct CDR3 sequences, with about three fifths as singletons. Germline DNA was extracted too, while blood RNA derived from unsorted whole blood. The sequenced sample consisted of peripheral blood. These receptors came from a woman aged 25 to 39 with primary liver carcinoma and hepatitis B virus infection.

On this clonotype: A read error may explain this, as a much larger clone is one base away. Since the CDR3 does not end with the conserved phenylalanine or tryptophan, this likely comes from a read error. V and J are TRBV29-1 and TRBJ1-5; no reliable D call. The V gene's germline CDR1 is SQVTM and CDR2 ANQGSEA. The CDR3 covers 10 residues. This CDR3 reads CRPFLQPQHL. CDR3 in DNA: TGCAGACCCTTCCTTCAGCCCCAGCATTTA.

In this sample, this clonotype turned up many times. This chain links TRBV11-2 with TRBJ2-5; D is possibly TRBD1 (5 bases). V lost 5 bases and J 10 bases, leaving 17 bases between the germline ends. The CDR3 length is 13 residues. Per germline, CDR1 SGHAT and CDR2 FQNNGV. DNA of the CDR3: TGTGCCAGCAGCCCCAGCGCCCTAGGGGTCCAGTACTTC. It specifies CASSPSALGVQYF. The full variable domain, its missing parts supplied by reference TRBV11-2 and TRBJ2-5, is EAGVAQSPRYKIIEKRQSVAFWCNPISGHATLYWYQQILGQGPKLLIQFQNNGVVDDSQLPKDRFSAERLKGVDSTLKIQPAKLEDSAVYLCASSPSALGVQYFGPGTRLLVL.

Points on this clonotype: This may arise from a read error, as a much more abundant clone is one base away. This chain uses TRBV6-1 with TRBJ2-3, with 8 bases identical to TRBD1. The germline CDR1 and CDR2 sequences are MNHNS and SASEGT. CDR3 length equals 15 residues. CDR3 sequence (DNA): TGTGCCAGCAGTGAACGGGACAGGTTCACAGATATGCAGTATTTT. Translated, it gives CASSERDRFTDMQYF.

The CDR3 loop reads CASSAGTGDTGELFF. The DNA of the CDR3 is TGTGCCAGCAGCGCCGGGACAGGAGACACCGGGGAGCTGTTTTTT. The chain is built from TRBV6-5 and TRBJ2-2, with 8 nucleotides matching TRBD1. V was pared by 6 bases and J by 3 bases, with 6 bases of the junction left unmatched. The germline V gene encodes CDR1 MNHEY and CDR2 SVGAGI. The CDR3 runs to 15 residues.

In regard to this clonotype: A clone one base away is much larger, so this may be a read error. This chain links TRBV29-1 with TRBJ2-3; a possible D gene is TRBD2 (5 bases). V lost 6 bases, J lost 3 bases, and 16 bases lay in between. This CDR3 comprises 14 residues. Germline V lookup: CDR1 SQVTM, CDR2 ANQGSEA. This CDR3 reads CSVRNGERTDTQYF. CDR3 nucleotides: TGCAGCGTCAGAAATGGGGAGCGGACAGATACGCAGTATTTT.

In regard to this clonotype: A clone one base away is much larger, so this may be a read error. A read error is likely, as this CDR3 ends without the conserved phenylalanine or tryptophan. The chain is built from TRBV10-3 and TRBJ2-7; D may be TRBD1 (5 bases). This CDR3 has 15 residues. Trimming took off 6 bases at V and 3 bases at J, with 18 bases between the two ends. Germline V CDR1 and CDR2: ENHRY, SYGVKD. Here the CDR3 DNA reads TGTGCCATCAGCCCACTGAAAGGGGCGAACTACGAGCAGTACTCC. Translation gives CAISPLKGANYEQYS.

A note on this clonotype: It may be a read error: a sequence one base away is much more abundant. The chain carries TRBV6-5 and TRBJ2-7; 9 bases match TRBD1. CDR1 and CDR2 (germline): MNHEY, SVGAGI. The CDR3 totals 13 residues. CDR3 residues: CASSTGQGYQQYF. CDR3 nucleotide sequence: TGTGCCAGCAGTACGGGACAGGGCTACCAGCAGTACTTC.

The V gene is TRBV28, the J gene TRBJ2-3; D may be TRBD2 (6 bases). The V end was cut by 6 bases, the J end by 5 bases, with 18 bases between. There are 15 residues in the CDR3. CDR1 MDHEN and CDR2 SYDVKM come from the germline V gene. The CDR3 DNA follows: TGTGCCAGCAGACCAAAGGGGCTAGCGAGAGATACGCAGTATTTT. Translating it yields CASRPKGLARDTQYF.

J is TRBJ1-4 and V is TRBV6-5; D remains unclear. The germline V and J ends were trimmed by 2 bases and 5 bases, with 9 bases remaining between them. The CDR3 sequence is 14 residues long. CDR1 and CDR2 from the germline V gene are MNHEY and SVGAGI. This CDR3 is CASSYRERNEKLFF. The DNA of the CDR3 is TGTGCCAGCAGTTACAGGGAAAGGAATGAAAAACTGTTTTTT.

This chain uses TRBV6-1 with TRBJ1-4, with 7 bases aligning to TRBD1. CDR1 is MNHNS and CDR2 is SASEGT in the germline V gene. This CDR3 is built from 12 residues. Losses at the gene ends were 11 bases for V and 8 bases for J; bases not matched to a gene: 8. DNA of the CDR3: TGTGCCGCTCAGACAGGGAAAGAAAAACTGTTTTTT. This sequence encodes CAAQTGKEKLFF.

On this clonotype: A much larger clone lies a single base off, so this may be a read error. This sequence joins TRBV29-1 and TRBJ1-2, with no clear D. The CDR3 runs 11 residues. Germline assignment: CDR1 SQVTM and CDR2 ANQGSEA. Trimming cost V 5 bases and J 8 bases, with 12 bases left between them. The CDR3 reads CSVSPAFGYTF. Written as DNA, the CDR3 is TGCAGCGTTTCACCCGCCTTCGGCTACACCTTC.

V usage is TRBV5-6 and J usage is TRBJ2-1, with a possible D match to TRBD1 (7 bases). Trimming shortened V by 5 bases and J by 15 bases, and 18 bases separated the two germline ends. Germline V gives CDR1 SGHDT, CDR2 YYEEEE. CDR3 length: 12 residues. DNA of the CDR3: TGTGCCAGCAGGCTCAGGGGGAGGTCGATGTTCTTC. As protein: CASRLRGRSMFF.

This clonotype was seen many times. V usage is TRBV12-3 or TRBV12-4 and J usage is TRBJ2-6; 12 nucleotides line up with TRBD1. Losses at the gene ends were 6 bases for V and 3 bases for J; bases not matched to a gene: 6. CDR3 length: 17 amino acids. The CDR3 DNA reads TGTGCCAGCAGGGGACAGGGGGCTCTCCTTGGGGCCAACGTCCTGACTTTC. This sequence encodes CASRGQGALLGANVLTF.

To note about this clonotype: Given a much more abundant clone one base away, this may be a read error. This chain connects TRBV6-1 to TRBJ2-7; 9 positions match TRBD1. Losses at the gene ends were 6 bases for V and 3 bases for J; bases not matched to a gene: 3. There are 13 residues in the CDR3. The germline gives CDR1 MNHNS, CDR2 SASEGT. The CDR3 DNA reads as TGTGCCAGCAGGCGGGACAGGGTCTACGAGCAGTACTTC. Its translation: CASRRDRVYEQYF.

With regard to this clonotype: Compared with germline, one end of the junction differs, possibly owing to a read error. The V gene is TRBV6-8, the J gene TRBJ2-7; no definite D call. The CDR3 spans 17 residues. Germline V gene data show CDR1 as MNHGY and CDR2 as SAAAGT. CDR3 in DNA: TGTGCCAGCATTTACGGGCCCCGTCCGCGGATTTCCTACGAGCAGTACTTC. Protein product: CASIYGPRPRISYEQYF.

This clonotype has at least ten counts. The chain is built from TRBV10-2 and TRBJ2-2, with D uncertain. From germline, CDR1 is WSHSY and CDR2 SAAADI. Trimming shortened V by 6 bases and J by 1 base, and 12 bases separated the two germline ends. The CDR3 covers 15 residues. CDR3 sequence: CASRVSSLNTGELFF. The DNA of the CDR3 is TGCGCCAGCAGGGTTAGCTCTTTGAACACCGGGGAGCTGTTTTTT.

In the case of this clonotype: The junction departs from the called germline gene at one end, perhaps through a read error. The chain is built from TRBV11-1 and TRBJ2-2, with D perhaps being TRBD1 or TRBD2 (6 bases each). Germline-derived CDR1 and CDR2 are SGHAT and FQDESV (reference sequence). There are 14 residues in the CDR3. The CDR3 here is CANSFGGDTGGLFF. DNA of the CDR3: TGTGCCAACAGCTTTGGCGGGGACACCGGGGGGCTGTTTTTT.

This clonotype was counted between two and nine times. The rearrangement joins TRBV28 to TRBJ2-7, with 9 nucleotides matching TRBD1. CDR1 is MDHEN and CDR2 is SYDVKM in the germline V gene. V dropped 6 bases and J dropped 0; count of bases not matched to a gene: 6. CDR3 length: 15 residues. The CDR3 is CASRTRDRVSYEQYF. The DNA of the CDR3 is TGTGCCAGCAGGACTCGGGACAGGGTCTCCTACGAGCAGTACTTC.

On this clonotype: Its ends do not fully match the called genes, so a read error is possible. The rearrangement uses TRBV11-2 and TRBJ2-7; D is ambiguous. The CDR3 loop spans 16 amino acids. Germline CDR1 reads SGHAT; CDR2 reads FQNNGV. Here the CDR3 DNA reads TGTGCCTGCAGCAACTTGTTCCGGGCCCCCATCTACGAGCAGTACTTC. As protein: CACSNLFRAPIYEQYF.

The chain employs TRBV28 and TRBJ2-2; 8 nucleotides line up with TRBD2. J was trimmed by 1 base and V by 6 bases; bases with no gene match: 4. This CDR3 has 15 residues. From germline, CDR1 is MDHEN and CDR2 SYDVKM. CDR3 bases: TGTGCCAGCAGGGGGACTAGGAAGAACACCGGGGAGCTGTTTTTT. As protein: CASRGTRKNTGELFF.

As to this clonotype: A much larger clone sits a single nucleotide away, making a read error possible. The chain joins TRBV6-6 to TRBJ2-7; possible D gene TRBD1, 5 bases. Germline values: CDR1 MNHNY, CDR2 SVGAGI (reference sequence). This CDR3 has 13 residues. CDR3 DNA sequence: TGTGCCAACAGTCTACAGGCTACCTACGAGCAGTACTTC. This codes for CANSLQATYEQYF.

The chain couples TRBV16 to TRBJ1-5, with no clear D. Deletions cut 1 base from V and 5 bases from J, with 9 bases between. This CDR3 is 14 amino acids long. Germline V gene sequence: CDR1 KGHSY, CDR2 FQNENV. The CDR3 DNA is TGTGCCAGCAGCCAATTAGGGCTTGATCAGCCCCAGCATTTT. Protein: CASSQLGLDQPQHF.

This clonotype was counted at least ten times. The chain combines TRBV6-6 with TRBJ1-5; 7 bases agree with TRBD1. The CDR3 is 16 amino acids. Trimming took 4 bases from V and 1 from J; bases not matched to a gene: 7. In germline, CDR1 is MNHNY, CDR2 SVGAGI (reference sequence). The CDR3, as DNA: TGTGCCAGCAGTTTTCGGACAGGCGCCAGCAATCAGCCCCAGCATTTT. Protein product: CASSFRTGASNQPQHF.

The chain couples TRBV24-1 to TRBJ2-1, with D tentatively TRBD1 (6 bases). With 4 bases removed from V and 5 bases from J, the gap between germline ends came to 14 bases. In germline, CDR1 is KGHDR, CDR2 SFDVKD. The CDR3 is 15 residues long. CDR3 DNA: TGTGCCACCAGTGACGCCTCGGACAGTCACAATGAGCAGTTCTTC. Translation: CATSDASDSHNEQFF.

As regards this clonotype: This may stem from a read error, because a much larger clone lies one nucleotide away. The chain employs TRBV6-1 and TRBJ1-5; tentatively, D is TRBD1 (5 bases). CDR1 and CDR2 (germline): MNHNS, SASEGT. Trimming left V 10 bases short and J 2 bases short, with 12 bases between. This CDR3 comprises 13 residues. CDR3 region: CANSSRGNQPQHF. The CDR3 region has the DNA TGTGCCAACAGCTCCAGGGGCAATCAGCCCCAGCATTTT.

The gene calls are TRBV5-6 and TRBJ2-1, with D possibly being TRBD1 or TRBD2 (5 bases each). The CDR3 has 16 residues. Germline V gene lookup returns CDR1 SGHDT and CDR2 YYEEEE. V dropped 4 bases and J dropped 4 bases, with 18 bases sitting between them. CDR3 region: CASSGRTGQGYNEQFF. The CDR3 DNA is TGTGCCAGCAGCGGACGGACGGGGCAGGGATACAATGAGCAGTTCTTC.

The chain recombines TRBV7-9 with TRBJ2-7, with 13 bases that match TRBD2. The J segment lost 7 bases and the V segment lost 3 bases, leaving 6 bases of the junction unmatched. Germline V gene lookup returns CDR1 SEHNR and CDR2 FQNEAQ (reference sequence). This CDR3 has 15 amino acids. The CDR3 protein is CASSFGGLAGDEQYF. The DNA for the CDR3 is TGTGCCAGCAGCTTCGGAGGACTAGCGGGAGATGAGCAGTACTTC.